The clone carrying this T cell receptor (beta chain) was observed a few times. This specimen belongs to a study of blood T cells in healthy people across ages. Primers used in a second PCR of about 6 to 11 cycles were a sample-barcoded 5' primer and a J-beta primer mix. TCRdb reprocessed the 5' RACE reads with MiXCR, giving one entry per CDR3 protein. The top ten hold approximately 0.79% of the sample, which has more than 1,000,000 distinct CDR3 sequences, 20% to 25% seen once. CDR3 size: 15 residues. V dropped 0 bases and J dropped 4 bases, with 12 bases sitting between them. Germline V lookup: CDR1 ENHRY, CDR2 SYGVKD. The same sample was also studied in work on T cells of mothers and their children. As that report states: Unrelated pairs and related pairs have their TCR recombination output shaped similarly by thymic selection. Related mother-child pairs shared marginally more repertoire than unrelated pairs, though not significantly.

Sequencing was done on a sample of blood. J is TRBJ1-1 and V is TRBV10-3; D possibly corresponds to TRBD1 (5 bases). The source is a girl aged 2-15 years in good health. The CDR3 nucleotides read TGTGCCATCAGTGAGTCGTGGGCAGGGAGCACTGAAGCTTTCTTT. Protein: CAISESWAGSTEAFF.